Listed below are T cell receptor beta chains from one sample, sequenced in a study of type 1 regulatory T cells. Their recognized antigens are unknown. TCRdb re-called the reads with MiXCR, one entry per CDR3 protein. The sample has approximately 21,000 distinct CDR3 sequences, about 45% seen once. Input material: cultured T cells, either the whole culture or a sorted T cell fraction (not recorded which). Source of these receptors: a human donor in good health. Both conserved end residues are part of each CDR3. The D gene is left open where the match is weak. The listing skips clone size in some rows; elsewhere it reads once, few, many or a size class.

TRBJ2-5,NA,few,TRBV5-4,CASSLRWGETQYF,TGTGCCAGCAGCTTGCGCTGGGGGGAGACCCAGTACTTC
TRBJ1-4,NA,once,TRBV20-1,CSARDMAGNEKLFF,TGCAGTGCTAGAGATATGGCGGGAAATGAAAAACTGTTTTTT
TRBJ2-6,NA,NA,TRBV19,CASSSQAAGANVLTF,TGTGCCAGTAGTAGTCAGGCAGCCGGGGCCAACGTCCTGACTTTC
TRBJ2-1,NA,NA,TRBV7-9,CASSLRTVSNEQFF,TGTGCCAGCAGCCTCCGGACAGTCAGCAATGAGCAGTTCTTC
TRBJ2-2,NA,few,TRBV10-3,CAGSQGVAGELFF,TGTGCCGGCTCCCAGGGAGTGGCCGGGGAGCTGTTTTTT
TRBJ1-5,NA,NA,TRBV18,CVSSDQGLINQPQHF,TGTGTCAGCTCAGATCAGGGGTTGATCAATCAGCCCCAGCATTTT
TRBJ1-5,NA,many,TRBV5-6,CASSLAGGRQPQHF,TGTGCCAGCAGCTTGGCGGGGGGCCGCCAGCCCCAGCATTTT
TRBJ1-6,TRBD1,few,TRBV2,CASSVLNRGEGSPLHF,TGTGCCAGCAGTGTCCTTAACAGGGGGGAAGGATCACCCCTCCACTTT
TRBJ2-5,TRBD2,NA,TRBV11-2,CASSSGLAGGQETQYF,TGTGCCAGCAGCTCGGGACTAGCGGGGGGGCAAGAGACCCAGTACTTC
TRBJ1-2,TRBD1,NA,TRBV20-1,CSVWDSNNNYGYTF,TGCAGTGTCTGGGACAGTAATAACAACTATGGCTACACCTTC
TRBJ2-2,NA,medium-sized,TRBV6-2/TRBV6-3,CASSYSLFPGQLFF,TGTGCCAGCAGTTACTCGCTTTTTCCGGGCCAGCTGTTTTTT
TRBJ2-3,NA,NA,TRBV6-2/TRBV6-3,CASSYSAGGGLQDTQYF,TGTGCCAGCAGTTACTCCGCCGGTGGGGGTTTACAAGATACGCAGTATTTT
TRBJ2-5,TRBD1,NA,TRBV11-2,CASSPRDRGSQETQYF,TGTGCCAGCAGCCCCCGGGACAGGGGTAGTCAAGAGACCCAGTACTTC
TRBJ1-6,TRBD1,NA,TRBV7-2,CASSPQGTLDNPPLHF,TGTGCCAGCAGCCCACAGGGGACGCTAGATAATCCACCCCTCCACTTT
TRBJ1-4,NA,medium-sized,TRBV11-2,CASSLIGEKLFF,TGTGCCAGCAGCTTAATAGGTGAAAAACTGTTTTTT
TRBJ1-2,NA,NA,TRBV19,CASSMIGGQISIYGYTF,TGTGCCAGTAGTATGATTGGCGGACAGATATCGATCTATGGCTACACCTTC
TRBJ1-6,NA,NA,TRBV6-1,CASRDVAGRVANSPLHF,TGTGCCAGCAGAGATGTTGCGGGCAGGGTGGCTAATTCACCCCTCCACTTT
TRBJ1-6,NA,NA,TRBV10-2,CASSLGNNSPLHF,TGCGCCAGCAGTCTGGGCAATAATTCACCCCTCCACTTT
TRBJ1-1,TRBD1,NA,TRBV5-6,CASSFAGQGAPRRTEAFF,TGTGCCAGCAGCTTTGCGGGACAGGGGGCCCCGCGCCGGACTGAAGCTTTCTTT
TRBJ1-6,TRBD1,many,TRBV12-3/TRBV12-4,CASSHVTGKYSPLHF,TGTGCCAGCAGCCATGTGACAGGGAAATATTCACCCCTCCACTTT
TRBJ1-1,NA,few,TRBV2,CASEWRAGVGTEAFF,TGTGCCAGCGAATGGCGGGCGGGGGTCGGAACTGAAGCTTTCTTT
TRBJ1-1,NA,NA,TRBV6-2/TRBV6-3,CASTLAGGTEAFF,TGTGCCAGCACTCTCGCGGGGGGCACTGAAGCTTTCTTT
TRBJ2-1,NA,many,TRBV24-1,CATRGSYNEQFF,TGTGCCACACGGGGGTCATACAATGAGCAGTTCTTC
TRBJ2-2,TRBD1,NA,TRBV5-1,CASSFGGTGSGTGELFF,TGCGCCAGCAGCTTTGGAGGGACAGGCTCCGGGACCGGGGAGCTGTTTTTT
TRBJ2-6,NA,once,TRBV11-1,CASSASTSGANVLTF,TGTGCCAGCAGCGCCAGTACCTCTGGGGCCAACGTCCTGACTTTC
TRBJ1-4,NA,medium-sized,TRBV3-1,CASSQVDGPNEKLFF,TGTGCCAGCAGCCAAGTTGACGGACCTAATGAAAAACTGTTTTTT
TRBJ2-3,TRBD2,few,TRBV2,CASSGGGAADTQYF,TGTGCCAGCAGTGGCGGGGGGGCGGCAGATACGCAGTATTTT
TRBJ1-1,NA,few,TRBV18,CASSSTVNTEAFF,TGTGCCAGCTCATCAACAGTAAACACTGAAGCTTTCTTT
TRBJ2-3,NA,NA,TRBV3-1,CASSRSIGGRADTQYF,TGTGCCAGCAGCCGCTCCATAGGCGGTCGCGCAGATACGCAGTATTTT
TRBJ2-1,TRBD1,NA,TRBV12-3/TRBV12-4,CASSPPTGGAYNEQFF,TGTGCCAGCAGTCCCCCTACAGGGGGCGCTTACAATGAGCAGTTCTTC
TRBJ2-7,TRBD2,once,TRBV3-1,CASSPYTSGGDYEQYF,TGTGCCAGCAGCCCCTACACTAGCGGGGGCGACTACGAGCAGTACTTC
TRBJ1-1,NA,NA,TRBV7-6,CASSLALRRDTEAFF,TGTGCCAGCAGCTTAGCGCTCCGGAGGGACACTGAAGCTTTCTTT
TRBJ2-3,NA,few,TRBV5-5,CASCGTVGISTDTQYF,TGTGCCAGCTGCGGGACAGTCGGAATCAGCACAGATACGCAGTATTTT
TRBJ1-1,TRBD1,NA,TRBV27,CASSPRTGRNTGAFF,TGTGCCAGCAGTCCCAGGACAGGACGGAACACTGGAGCTTTCTTT
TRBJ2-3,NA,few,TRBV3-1,CASSQKRGGFAPDTQYF,TGTGCCAGCAGCCAAAAAAGGGGGGGGTTCGCTCCAGATACGCAGTATTTT
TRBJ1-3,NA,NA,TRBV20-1,CSAQQGPGNTIYF,TGCAGTGCTCAACAGGGCCCTGGAAACACCATATATTTT
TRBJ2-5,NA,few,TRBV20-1,CSARIAPQETQYF,TGCAGTGCTAGAATCGCTCCCCAAGAGACCCAGTACTTC
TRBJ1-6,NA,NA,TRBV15,CAASRDLDTRVAPLHF,TGTGCCGCCAGCAGAGATCTGGACACCCGGGTCGCACCCCTCCACTTT
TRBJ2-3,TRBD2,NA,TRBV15,CATSRDWGLAGAVSTDTQYF,TGTGCCACCAGCAGAGATTGGGGACTAGCGGGGGCCGTTAGCACAGATACGCAGTATTTT
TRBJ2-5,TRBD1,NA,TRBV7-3,CASSLIRDRFQETQYF,TGTGCCAGCAGCCTGATCCGGGACAGGTTCCAAGAGACCCAGTACTTC
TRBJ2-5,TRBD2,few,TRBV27,CASSSSPTSGGWETQYF,TGTGCCAGCAGTTCCTCCCCGACTAGCGGGGGGTGGGAGACCCAGTACTTC
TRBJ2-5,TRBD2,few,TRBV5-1,CASSVGLLAGKQETQYF,TGCGCCAGCAGCGTTGGTCTCCTAGCGGGAAAACAAGAGACCCAGTACTTC
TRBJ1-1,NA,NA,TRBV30,CAWRGRMNTEAFF,TGTGCCTGGAGGGGACGGATGAACACTGAAGCTTTCTTT
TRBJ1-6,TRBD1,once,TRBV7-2,CASSPRTGYNSPLHF,TGTGCCAGCAGCCCCCGGACAGGTTATAATTCACCCCTCCACTTT
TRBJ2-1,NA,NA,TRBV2,CASSTTGPLNEQFF,TGTGCCAGCAGTACCACGGGACCCCTCAATGAGCAGTTCTTC
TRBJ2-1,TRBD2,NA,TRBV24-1,CATSEIAGGPGEQFF,TGTGCCACCAGTGAGATAGCGGGGGGGCCTGGTGAGCAGTTCTTC
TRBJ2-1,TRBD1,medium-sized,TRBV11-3,CASSLGPGQEYNEQFF,TGTGCCAGCAGCTTAGGGCCGGGACAGGAATACAATGAGCAGTTCTTC
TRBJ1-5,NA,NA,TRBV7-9,CASSLQENQPQHF,TGTGCCAGCAGCTTACAGGAGAATCAGCCCCAGCATTTT
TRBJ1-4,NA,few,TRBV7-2,CASSFRSWGEKLFF,TGTGCCAGCAGTTTCAGGTCCTGGGGTGAAAAACTGTTTTTT
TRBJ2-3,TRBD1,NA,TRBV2,CASRPKSGDRSTDTQYF,TGTGCCAGCAGGCCCAAGAGTGGGGACAGAAGCACAGATACGCAGTATTTT
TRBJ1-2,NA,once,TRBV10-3,CAIRRTELNYGYTF,TGTGCCATCAGGAGGACAGAACTAAACTATGGCTACACCTTC
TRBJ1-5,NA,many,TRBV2,CASTEGLRNQPQHF,TGTGCCAGCACCGAGGGACTTCGAAATCAGCCCCAGCATTTT
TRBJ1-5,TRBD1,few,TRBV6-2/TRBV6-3,CASSSDRVGGQPQHF,TGTGCCAGCAGCAGCGACAGGGTAGGTGGCCAGCCCCAGCATTTT
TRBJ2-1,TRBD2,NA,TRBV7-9,CASSLWGGYNEQFF,TGTGCCAGCAGCTTGTGGGGGGGATACAATGAGCAGTTCTTC